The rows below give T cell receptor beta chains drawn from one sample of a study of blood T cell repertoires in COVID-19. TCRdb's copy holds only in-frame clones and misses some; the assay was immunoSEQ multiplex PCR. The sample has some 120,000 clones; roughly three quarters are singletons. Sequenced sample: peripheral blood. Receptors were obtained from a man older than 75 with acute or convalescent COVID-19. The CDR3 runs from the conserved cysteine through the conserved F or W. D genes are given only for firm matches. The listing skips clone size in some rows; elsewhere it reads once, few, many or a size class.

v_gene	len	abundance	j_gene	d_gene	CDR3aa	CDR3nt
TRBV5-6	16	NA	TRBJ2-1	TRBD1	CASSLDVGTGGNEQFF	TGTGCCAGCAGCTTGGATGTTGGGACAGGGGGCAATGAGCAGTTCTTC
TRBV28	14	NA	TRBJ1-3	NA	CASSTHRAGNTIYF	TGTGCCAGCAGTACTCACAGGGCTGGAAACACCATATATTTT
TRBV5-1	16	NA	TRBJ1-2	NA	CASSHTGGGDNYGYTF	TGCGCCAGCAGCCATACCGGTGGGGGGGATAACTATGGCTACACCTTC
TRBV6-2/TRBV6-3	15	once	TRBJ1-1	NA	CASSTGTFTKFEAFF	TGTGCCAGCAGTACAGGTACGTTTACAAAATTTGAAGCTTTCTTT
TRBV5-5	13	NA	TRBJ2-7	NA	CASSIYSTGEQYF	TGTGCCAGCAGCATCTACAGTACAGGGGAGCAGTACTTC
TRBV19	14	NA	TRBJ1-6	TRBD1	CASSIRDRNSPLHF	TGTGCCAGTAGTATCCGGGACAGAAATTCACCCCTCCACTTT
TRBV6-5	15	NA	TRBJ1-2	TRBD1	CASRAGQGFWYGYTF	TGTGCCAGCAGAGCGGGACAGGGGTTTTGGTATGGCTACACCTTC
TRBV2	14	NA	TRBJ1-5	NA	CASSVGQSNQPQHF	TGTGCCAGCAGTGTGGGGCAGAGCAATCAGCCCCAGCATTTT
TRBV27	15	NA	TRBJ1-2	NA	CASSLSRGGGYGYTF	TGTGCCAGCAGTTTATCGCGGGGCGGGGGCTATGGCTACACCTTC
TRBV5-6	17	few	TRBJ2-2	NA	CASSLRTRRSDTGELFF	TGTGCCAGCAGCTTGCGGACTCGACGATCGGACACCGGGGAGCTGTTTTTT
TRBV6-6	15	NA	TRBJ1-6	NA	CASSPPTDYNSPLHF	TGTGCCAGCAGTCCCCCGACAGATTATAATTCACCCCTCCACTTT
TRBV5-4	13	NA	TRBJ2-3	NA	CASSHPTEDTQYF	TGTGCCAGCAGCCACCCGACAGAAGATACGCAGTATTTT
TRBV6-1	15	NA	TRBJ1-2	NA	CASSEFTGPSYGYTF	TGTGCCAGCAGTGAATTCACAGGACCATCCTATGGCTACACCTTC
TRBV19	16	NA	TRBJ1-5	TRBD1	CASSIGGRGQNQPQHF	TGTGCCAGTAGTATAGGTGGCAGGGGGCAAAATCAGCCCCAGCATTTT
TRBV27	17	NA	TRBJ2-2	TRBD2	CASRKLAGGPNTGELFF	TGTGCCAGCAGGAAACTAGCGGGGGGCCCTAACACCGGGGAGCTGTTTTTT
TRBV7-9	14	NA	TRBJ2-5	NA	CASSLSSDKETQYF	TGTGCCAGCAGCTTAAGTTCAGACAAAGAGACCCAGTACTTC
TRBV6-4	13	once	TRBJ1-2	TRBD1	CARFAGQGYGYTF	TGTGCCAGATTTGCGGGACAGGGGTATGGCTACACCTTC
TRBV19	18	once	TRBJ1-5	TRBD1	CASSSTGTGGATGQPQHF	TGTGCCAGTAGTTCTACCGGGACAGGGGGCGCGACCGGTCAGCCCCAGCATTTT
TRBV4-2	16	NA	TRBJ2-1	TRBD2	CASSQVAGGPGNEQFF	TGTGCCAGCAGCCAAGTGGCGGGGGGGCCTGGCAATGAGCAGTTCTTC
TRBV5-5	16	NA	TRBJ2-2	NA	CASSSEGGKNTGELFF	TGTGCCAGCAGCTCCGAAGGAGGGAAAAACACCGGGGAGCTGTTTTTT
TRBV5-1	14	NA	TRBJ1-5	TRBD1	CASSLRQGRKPQHF	TGCGCCAGCAGCTTACGACAGGGTCGGAAGCCCCAGCATTTT
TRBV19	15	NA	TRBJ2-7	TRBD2	CASSNRGGSSYEQYF	TGTGCCAGTAGTAATCGCGGGGGGAGCTCCTACGAGCAGTACTTC
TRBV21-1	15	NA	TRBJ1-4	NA	CASSCRQGSREKLFF	TGTGCCAGCAGCTGCAGACAGGGAAGTCGTGAAAAACTGTTTTTT
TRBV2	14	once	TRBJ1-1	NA	CASSQSSSRAEAFF	TGTGCCAGCAGCCAATCCTCCAGCAGGGCTGAAGCTTTCTTT
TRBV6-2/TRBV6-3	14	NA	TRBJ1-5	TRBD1	CASRPTGDHQPQHF	TGTGCCAGCAGACCTACAGGGGATCATCAGCCCCAGCATTTT
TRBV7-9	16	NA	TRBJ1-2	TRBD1	CASSSGDRGGNYGYTF	TGTGCCAGCAGCTCTGGCGACAGGGGTGGTAACTATGGCTACACCTTC